This T cell receptor beta chain was recorded in a study of cytomegalovirus exposure and HLA in healthy donors. Points from the study as a whole: Associated with cytomegalovirus, according to the listing, were around 170 TCR beta chains. Rarity held for most TCR sequences, but there were some public TCRs that occurred in many donors.

In the case of this clone: Its antigen remains unknown.

PCR used 60 Vbeta primers and 13 Jbeta primers. Profiling relied on immunoSEQ multiplex PCR, and the TCRdb table lists in-frame clones only, not all of them. The sample yields 70,000 to 95,000 clones, 76% seen once. The germline CDR1 and CDR2 sequences are SGHKS and YYEKEE (reference sequence). The CDR3 spans 15 residues. Trimming removed 4 bases from V and 6 bases from J; junction bases left unmatched: 10. This rearrangement joins TRBV5-5 to TRBJ1-1; 9 nucleotides line up with TRBD1. This sequence originates from a man aged 25 to 45 in good health and CMV-seropositive. The sequenced material came from PBMCs. The CDR3 reads CASSPGTGLGAEAFF. Written as DNA, the CDR3 is TGTGCCAGCAGCCCGGGGACAGGGTTGGGGGCTGAAGCTTTCTTT.